This T cell receptor (beta chain) was captured by sequencing in a study of OX40 agonist ivuxolimab in advanced cancers. Background on the whole study: The costimulatory receptor OX40 (CD134) was targeted by ivuxolimab, a fully human IgG2 agonistic monoclonal antibody. Partial responses were achieved by three dose-escalation patients, of whom one had hepatocellular carcinoma and two had cutaneous melanoma. Patients were allowed to have had prior anti-PD-1, anti-PD-L1 or anti-CTLA-4 therapy, and 40% of the dose-escalation patients had previously received checkpoint inhibitors. In the dose-escalation cohort, 70% to 85% of patients were male, and the mean age was approximately 60 years, with a range of roughly 20 to 80. Peripheral TCRbeta sequencing was intended to test whether TCR sequence diversity was altered and clonal T-cell expansion was caused by ivuxolimab. Intravenous ivuxolimab was administered to patients every 2 weeks at six dose levels: 0.01, 0.1, 0.3, 1.5, 3 and 10 mg/kg. Of the 50 to 55 patients in dose escalation, some 20 had hepatocellular carcinoma, around 15 had melanoma, 9 had renal cell carcinoma and 9 had head and neck cancer. The paper reports the monotherapy dose-escalation portion (N of about 54 patients) of the phase I ivuxolimab trial.

A distance of 16 bases separates the germline ends of V and J, which lose 1 base and 4 bases respectively. CDR1 and CDR2 are drawn from the germline V gene: LGHNA, YNFKEQ. The CDR3 numbers 16 residues from cysteine through phenylalanine. The DNA shown is the 48-base CDR3, in frame from base 1. As concerns this clone: This receptor's antigen is unknown. No base qualities exist here, and no much larger clone lies one base off it.

Patients with a history of autoimmune disease or receiving systemic immunosuppression were excluded from the trial. In every dose cohort, peripheral blood was drawn for TCR sequencing at baseline, cycle 4 day 1, and cycle 7 day 1. The samples were taken from a phase I, first-in-human, multicenter, open-label dose-escalation trial of ivuxolimab. Adults with locally advanced or metastatic head and neck squamous cell, hepatocellular, melanoma or renal cell carcinoma were enrolled in the trial. Before TCR sequencing, CD4+ T cells and CD8+ T cells from peripheral blood were sorted into separate populations. Genomic DNA was extracted from sorted cells for sequencing of the TCRbeta CDR3 region. The immunoSEQ Assay was used to sequence the TCRbeta CDR3 regions. TCRdb took over this immuneACCESS table, retaining in-frame rearrangements with V and J assigned. Such tables are incomplete; in checked studies, under half of the missing clones stem from an unresolved V gene, and the remainder is unexplained. The sample records over 60,000 clones, about 90% of which are singletons. 2% to 2.5% of the sample is in the top ten clones.

Results and caveats for the whole study, not just this receptor: At doses from 0.1 to 3.0 mg/kg, clonal expansion was seen in both CD4+ and CD8+ blood T cells between baseline and week 6. On average, CD8+ T cells showed more expanded clones than CD4+ T cells after ivuxolimab. In the 0.1-3.0 mg/kg groups, partial responders had among the lowest normalized peripheral clonal expansion, particularly in CD8+ T cells. Low levels of normalized T-cell clonal expansion were also seen in some patients who did not respond. The antigen specificity of the clonally expanded peripheral T cells was not determined.

Specimen: CD4+ or CD8+ T cells sorted from blood, collected in a trial of the OX40 agonist ivuxolimab. The TCR originated in an adult with an advanced solid tumor such as melanoma, head and neck, liver or kidney cancer. This chain joins TRBV4-2 to TRBJ1-2; the D gene cannot be resolved reliably. The nucleotide sequence reads TGTGCCAGCAGCCAAGTCTGGTGGGCCTTGGGCTATGGCTACACCTTC. This translates into CASSQVWWALGYGYTF.